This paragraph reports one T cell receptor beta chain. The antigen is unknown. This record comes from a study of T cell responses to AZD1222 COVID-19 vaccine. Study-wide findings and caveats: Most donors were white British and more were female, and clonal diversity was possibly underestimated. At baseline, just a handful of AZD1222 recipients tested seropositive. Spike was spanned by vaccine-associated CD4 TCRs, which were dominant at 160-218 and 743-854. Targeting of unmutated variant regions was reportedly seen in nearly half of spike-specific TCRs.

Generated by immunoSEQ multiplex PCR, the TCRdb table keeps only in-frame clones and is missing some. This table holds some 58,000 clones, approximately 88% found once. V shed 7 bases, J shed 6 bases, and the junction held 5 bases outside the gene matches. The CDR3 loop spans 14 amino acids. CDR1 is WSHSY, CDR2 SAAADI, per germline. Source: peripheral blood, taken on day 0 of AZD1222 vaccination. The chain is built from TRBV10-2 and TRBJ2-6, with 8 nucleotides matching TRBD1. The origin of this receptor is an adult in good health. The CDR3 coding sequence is TGCGCCAGCACCCGGACAGGGCAGGCCAACGTCCTGACTTTC. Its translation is CASTRTGQANVLTF.